This T cell receptor (beta chain) was identified in a study of blood T cell repertoires in COVID-19. TCRdb's table, derived via immunoSEQ multiplex PCR, lists solely in-frame clones and lacks some. This sample yields approximately 280,000 clones, of which roughly 85% are seen a single time; approximately 6% belongs to the top ten. The germline V gene encodes CDR1 LGHDT and CDR2 YNNKEL (reference sequence). With 3 bases clipped from V and 0 bases from J, the junction kept 5 bases outside the gene matches. CDR3 length: 17 amino acids. The clonotype originates from a woman between 35 and 50 years old who had recovered from COVID-19. V gene TRBV3-1 (or the pseudogene TRBV3-2) combines with J gene TRBJ2-1; TRBD2 agrees at 10 bases. The material sequenced was PBMCs or T cells enriched from blood (not recorded which). The CDR3 DNA sequence: TGTGCCAGCAGCCAGCCTTCTAGCGGGAGCTCCTACAATGAGCAGTTCTTC. Its translation is CASSQPSSGSSYNEQFF.